These 6 T cell receptor beta chains were all obtained from the same sample, sequenced in a study of identical twins (dated by TCRdb to the mid-2010s). Preparation of the library involved 5' RACE. TCRdb names Illumina HiSeq 2000 as the instrument used. TCRdb handled the public reads itself, with Q25 trimming in fastp and clone calling in MiXCR, and kept productive beta chains. Entries are consolidated by CDR3 protein sequence, retaining the most common genes and DNA. Recorded for this sample are under 250,000 distinct CDR3 sequences; approximately 6.8% of them occurred a single time. Approximately 5.4% of the sample goes to the ten largest clones. These records were also assigned to another study, of yellow fever vaccine responses in identical twins.

Sequencing was performed on CD8+ T cells sorted from blood. The receptors derive from a young woman in good health.

This clonotype has a handful of counts. The rearrangement uses TRBV28 and TRBJ2-1; D call uncertain. The CDR3 contains 17 residues. Per germline, CDR1 MDHEN and CDR2 SYDVKM. V shed 1 base and J shed 6 bases, with 19 bases lying between them. The CDR3 bases are TGTGCCAGCAGTTTATTCGGTGGAACCGTTTCGGGCAATGAGCAGTTCTTC. It is translated as CASSLFGGTVSGNEQFF.

Only a few counts were recorded for this clonotype. V is TRBV10-3 and J is TRBJ2-7, with a tentative D call TRBD1 (6 bases). This CDR3 has 14 amino acids. Germline assignment: CDR1 ENHRY and CDR2 SYGVKD. V lost 2 bases and J 5 bases, leaving 13 bases between the germline ends. CDR3 in amino acids: CAISETGRIDEQYF. The CDR3 nucleotides are TGTGCCATCAGTGAGACAGGGCGAATCGACGAGCAGTACTTC.

J is TRBJ2-1 and V is TRBV3-1; D is perhaps TRBD1 (6 bases). Germline V gives CDR1 LGHDT, CDR2 YNNKEL (reference sequence). The CDR3 totals 15 residues. Trimming took 11 bases from V and 10 from J, leaving 27 bases between them. Written as DNA, the CDR3 is TGTGCCTGCACCCAAGAAGTGGACAGTCAAAGGGAGCAGTTCTTC. It specifies CACTQEVDSQREQFF.

In its sample, this clonotype was seen a few times. The genes are TRBV6-2 or TRBV6-3 and TRBJ1-1; D not certain. CDR1 and CDR2 (germline): MNHEY, SVGEGT. The CDR3 extends over 13 amino acids. Trimming removed 8 bases from V and 2 bases from J, with 12 bases in between. The CDR3 nucleotides read TGTGCCAGCGCCAACAGTCGAAACACTGAAGCTTTCTTT. It codes for CASANSRNTEAFF.

The gene calls are TRBV5-6 and TRBJ2-7, with 8 bases aligning to TRBD2. Germline CDR1 reads SGHDT; CDR2 reads YYEEEE. V dropped 4 bases and J dropped 1; count of bases not matched to a gene: 13. The CDR3 spans 17 residues. In DNA, the CDR3 is TGTGCCAGCAGCCCTGAAGCGGGAGAGCACCTATCCTACGAGCAGTACTTC. It translates to CASSPEAGEHLSYEQYF.

The rearrangement joins TRBV29-1 to TRBJ1-2; 7 nucleotides align to TRBD1. The CDR3 totals 14 residues. The germline V gene encodes CDR1 SQVTM and CDR2 ANQGSEA. Trimming removed 7 bases from V and 4 bases from J; junction bases left unmatched: 12. The CDR3 protein is CSAGSGTAVYGYTF. The CDR3 DNA reads as TGCAGCGCTGGATCCGGGACAGCAGTCTATGGCTACACCTTC.